The rows below give T cell receptor beta chains drawn from one sample of a study of control samples from healthy donors and cancer patients. Sequencing was performed with immunoSEQ multiplex PCR; in TCRdb, only in-frame clones are kept and a portion is missing. The table includes about 100,000 clones, approximately 84% detected once. The sequenced sample was blood. The origin of the receptors is a woman between 45 and 65 years old in good health. The CDR3 runs from the conserved cysteine through the conserved F or W. A D gene is named only where the DNA matches it firmly. Not all rows give a size; the values are once, few, many and, for expanded clones, a class.

clone size: -; D gene: -; V gene: TRBV5-1; J gene: TRBJ2-2; CDR3 protein: CASSLASTLETGELFF; CDR3 DNA: TGCGCCAGCAGCTTGGCTTCTACCTTAGAGACCGGGGAGCTGTTTTTT
clone size: few; D gene: TRBD1; V gene: TRBV5-4; J gene: TRBJ1-2; CDR3 protein: CASSPGTGGAGLVGYTF; CDR3 DNA: TGTGCCAGCAGCCCCGGGACAGGGGGCGCAGGACTGGTTGGCTACACCTTC
clone size: -; D gene: -; V gene: TRBV2; J gene: TRBJ1-1; CDR3 protein: CARKLAGNTEAFF; CDR3 DNA: TGTGCCAGAAAATTGGCAGGGAACACTGAAGCTTTCTTT
clone size: -; D gene: -; V gene: TRBV9; J gene: TRBJ2-1; CDR3 protein: CASSSGVGSYNEQFF; CDR3 DNA: TGTGCCAGCAGCTCGGGGGTGGGCTCCTACAATGAGCAGTTCTTC
clone size: -; D gene: TRBD2; V gene: TRBV7-3; J gene: TRBJ2-5; CDR3 protein: CASSRAGGRQETQYF; CDR3 DNA: TGTGCCAGCAGCCGAGCGGGGGGACGACAAGAGACCCAGTACTTC
clone size: -; D gene: -; V gene: TRBV27; J gene: TRBJ2-3; CDR3 protein: CASSFFRRGDTQYF; CDR3 DNA: TGTGCCAGCAGTTTCTTCCGCCGGGGCGATACGCAGTATTTT
clone size: -; D gene: TRBD2; V gene: TRBV14; J gene: TRBJ2-1; CDR3 protein: CASSQDRSGRSKNEQFF; CDR3 DNA: TGTGCCAGCAGCCAAGATCGGAGCGGGAGATCAAAAAATGAGCAGTTCTTC
clone size: few; D gene: TRBD1; V gene: TRBV19; J gene: TRBJ1-2; CDR3 protein: CASSPRDRVAYTF; CDR3 DNA: TGTGCCAGTAGCCCCCGGGACAGGGTCGCCTACACCTTC
clone size: -; D gene: -; V gene: TRBV7-3; J gene: TRBJ2-2; CDR3 protein: CASSASSDPGTGELFF; CDR3 DNA: TGTGCCAGCAGCGCATCAAGTGATCCCGGCACCGGGGAGCTGTTTTTT
clone size: -; D gene: -; V gene: TRBV19; J gene: TRBJ2-7; CDR3 protein: CASSFQGSYEQYF; CDR3 DNA: TGTGCCAGTAGTTTCCAGGGTTCCTACGAGCAGTACTTC
clone size: -; D gene: -; V gene: TRBV30; J gene: TRBJ1-4; CDR3 protein: CASRGEATNEKLFF; CDR3 DNA: TGTGCCTCCCGAGGGGAGGCAACTAATGAAAAACTGTTTTTT
clone size: once; D gene: -; V gene: TRBV30; J gene: TRBJ2-2; CDR3 protein: CAWRANTGELFF; CDR3 DNA: TGTGCCTGGAGAGCGAACACCGGGGAGCTGTTTTTT
clone size: -; D gene: -; V gene: TRBV4-1; J gene: TRBJ1-4; CDR3 protein: CASSQVNRATNEKLFF; CDR3 DNA: TGCGCCAGCAGCCAAGTAAACAGGGCAACTAATGAAAAACTGTTTTTT
clone size: -; D gene: -; V gene: TRBV2; J gene: TRBJ1-6; CDR3 protein: CASKRGRTQSSYNSPLHF; CDR3 DNA: TGTGCCAGCAAGAGGGGGAGGACACAAAGCTCCTATAATTCACCCCTCCACTTT
clone size: -; D gene: -; V gene: TRBV7-9; J gene: TRBJ1-3; CDR3 protein: CASSRQVNSGNTIYF; CDR3 DNA: TGTGCCAGCAGCAGACAGGTTAACTCTGGAAACACCATATATTTT
clone size: once; D gene: TRBD1; V gene: TRBV9; J gene: TRBJ1-4; CDR3 protein: CASSTGQTATNEKLFF; CDR3 DNA: TGTGCCAGCAGCACGGGACAGACTGCAACTAATGAAAAACTGTTTTTT
clone size: -; D gene: TRBD2; V gene: TRBV10-1; J gene: TRBJ2-1; CDR3 protein: CASSRDSGGSYNEQFF; CDR3 DNA: TGCGCCAGCAGTCGGGATAGCGGGGGCTCTTACAATGAGCAGTTCTTC
clone size: -; D gene: -; V gene: TRBV3-1/TRBV3-2; J gene: TRBJ2-1; CDR3 protein: CASSRLGGSNEQFF; CDR3 DNA: TGTGCCAGCAGCAGACTAGGAGGGAGCAATGAGCAGTTCTTC
clone size: few; D gene: -; V gene: TRBV11-2; J gene: TRBJ1-1; CDR3 protein: CASSLDLQGGQVKSFF; CDR3 DNA: TGTGCCAGCAGCTTAGATCTCCAGGGTGGGCAAGTGAAATCTTTCTTT
clone size: -; D gene: TRBD1; V gene: TRBV5-1; J gene: TRBJ2-5; CDR3 protein: CASSLRRTGPNQETQYF; CDR3 DNA: TGCGCCAGCAGCTTGCGACGGACAGGGCCTAACCAAGAGACCCAGTACTTC
clone size: -; D gene: -; V gene: TRBV27; J gene: TRBJ1-4; CDR3 protein: CASSLARLATNEKLFF; CDR3 DNA: TGTGCCAGCAGTTTAGCCCGTCTTGCAACTAATGAAAAACTGTTTTTT
clone size: -; D gene: TRBD1; V gene: TRBV6-1; J gene: TRBJ2-2; CDR3 protein: CASSVTIGQVANTGELFF; CDR3 DNA: TGTGCCAGCAGTGTCACCATTGGACAGGTCGCGAACACCGGGGAGCTGTTTTTT
clone size: -; D gene: -; V gene: TRBV21-1; J gene: TRBJ2-1; CDR3 protein: CASSKKKGAGGLLNEQFF; CDR3 DNA: TGTGCCAGCAGCAAAAAAAAGGGCGCAGGGGGCCTATTGAATGAGCAGTTCTTC
clone size: once; D gene: -; V gene: TRBV6-6; J gene: TRBJ2-2; CDR3 protein: CASSHDPTRTGELFF; CDR3 DNA: TGTGCCAGCAGTCACGACCCCACGAGGACCGGGGAGCTGTTTTTT
clone size: once; D gene: -; V gene: TRBV5-8; J gene: TRBJ2-7; CDR3 protein: CASSLAGWRYEQYF; CDR3 DNA: TGTGCCAGCAGCTTGGCAGGGTGGAGGTACGAGCAGTACTTC
clone size: -; D gene: TRBD2; V gene: TRBV3-1/TRBV3-2; J gene: TRBJ2-2; CDR3 protein: CASSLEKRGGLDTGELFF; CDR3 DNA: TGTGCCAGCAGCCTGGAAAAGCGGGGGGGCCTGGACACCGGGGAGCTGTTTTTT
clone size: -; D gene: TRBD2; V gene: TRBV5-1; J gene: TRBJ2-1; CDR3 protein: CASSFNSAGAGNEQFF; CDR3 DNA: TGCGCCAGCAGCTTTAATTCGGCGGGAGCTGGGAATGAGCAGTTCTTC
clone size: few; D gene: -; V gene: TRBV7-9; J gene: TRBJ1-6; CDR3 protein: CASMGSGTGNSPLHF; CDR3 DNA: TGTGCCAGCATGGGGTCGGGGACTGGCAATTCACCCCTCCACTTT
clone size: -; D gene: TRBD1; V gene: TRBV19; J gene: TRBJ1-6; CDR3 protein: CASSIGTGGNSPLHF; CDR3 DNA: TGTGCCAGTAGTATAGGCACAGGGGGTAACTCACCCCTCCACTTT
clone size: -; D gene: TRBD2; V gene: TRBV11-2; J gene: TRBJ2-3; CDR3 protein: CASSSTLSGIGTDTQYF; CDR3 DNA: TGTGCCAGCAGCTCCACACTTAGCGGGATAGGAACAGATACGCAGTATTTT
clone size: -; D gene: -; V gene: TRBV30; J gene: TRBJ2-7; CDR3 protein: CAWSVDGQGPVSSYEQYF; CDR3 DNA: TGTGCCTGGAGTGTAGACGGTCAGGGCCCGGTATCATCCTACGAGCAGTACTTC
clone size: -; D gene: -; V gene: TRBV3-1/TRBV3-2; J gene: TRBJ1-5; CDR3 protein: CASSRGGGNQPQHF; CDR3 DNA: TGTGCCAGCAGCAGAGGGGGTGGCAATCAGCCCCAGCATTTT
clone size: -; D gene: TRBD1; V gene: TRBV7-2; J gene: TRBJ1-6; CDR3 protein: CASSLRRGGNSPLHF; CDR3 DNA: TGTGCCAGCAGCCTCCGCAGGGGGGGAAATTCACCCCTCCACTTT
clone size: -; D gene: -; V gene: TRBV5-1; J gene: TRBJ2-1; CDR3 protein: CASQITRTSSYNEQFF; CDR3 DNA: TGCGCCAGCCAGATTACCCGGACCAGCTCCTACAATGAGCAGTTCTTC
clone size: once; D gene: -; V gene: TRBV6-5; J gene: TRBJ2-5; CDR3 protein: CASSYSTVSQETQYF; CDR3 DNA: TGTGCCAGCAGTTACTCGACAGTGTCGCAAGAGACCCAGTACTTC
clone size: -; D gene: TRBD2; V gene: TRBV7-3; J gene: TRBJ2-3; CDR3 protein: CASSYTSGGAADTQYF; CDR3 DNA: TGTGCCAGCAGCTATACTAGCGGGGGGGCAGCAGATACGCAGTATTTT
clone size: few; D gene: TRBD2; V gene: TRBV11-2; J gene: TRBJ2-5; CDR3 protein: CASSLGGSGRTTETQYF; CDR3 DNA: TGTGCCAGCAGCTTAGGGGGGAGCGGGAGGACGACAGAGACCCAGTACTTC
clone size: -; D gene: TRBD2; V gene: TRBV6-1; J gene: TRBJ2-3; CDR3 protein: CASSEWLAETDTQYF; CDR3 DNA: TGTGCCAGCAGTGAATGGCTAGCGGAAACAGATACGCAGTATTTT
clone size: once; D gene: -; V gene: TRBV19; J gene: TRBJ1-3; CDR3 protein: CASFPGGTGNTIYF; CDR3 DNA: TGTGCCAGTTTCCCGGGGGGGACTGGAAACACCATATATTTT
clone size: -; D gene: -; V gene: TRBV7-9; J gene: TRBJ1-4; CDR3 protein: CASSAPGIHNEKLFF; CDR3 DNA: TGTGCCAGCAGCGCCCCGGGCATTCATAATGAAAAACTGTTTTTT
clone size: -; D gene: -; V gene: TRBV6-5; J gene: TRBJ1-3; CDR3 protein: CASSYSSTVSGNTIYF; CDR3 DNA: TGTGCCAGCAGTTACTCTAGTACAGTCTCTGGAAACACCATATATTTT
clone size: -; D gene: TRBD1; V gene: TRBV27; J gene: TRBJ1-5; CDR3 protein: CASKGQGIQPQHF; CDR3 DNA: TGTGCCAGCAAAGGACAGGGGATCCAGCCCCAGCATTTT
clone size: -; D gene: -; V gene: TRBV5-4; J gene: TRBJ1-1; CDR3 protein: CASSLKEVARGAFF; CDR3 DNA: TGTGCCAGCAGCCTGAAAGAGGTAGCTCGGGGAGCTTTCTTT
clone size: -; D gene: TRBD2; V gene: TRBV5-1; J gene: TRBJ2-1; CDR3 protein: CASRLAGGNEQFF; CDR3 DNA: TGCGCCAGCAGACTAGCGGGGGGCAATGAGCAGTTCTTC
clone size: -; D gene: -; V gene: TRBV6-5; J gene: TRBJ2-3; CDR3 protein: CASSYMGGAGTDTQYF; CDR3 DNA: TGTGCCAGCAGTTACATGGGGGGCGCCGGCACAGATACGCAGTATTTT
clone size: -; D gene: -; V gene: TRBV4-1; J gene: TRBJ1-5; CDR3 protein: CASSQGGLDSLYSNQPQHF; CDR3 DNA: TGCGCCAGCAGCCAAGGGGGATTGGACAGCCTGTATAGCAATCAGCCCCAGCATTTT
clone size: -; D gene: -; V gene: TRBV4-1; J gene: TRBJ1-1; CDR3 protein: CASSQAPKAGWVDTEAFF; CDR3 DNA: TGCGCCAGCAGCCAGGCCCCGAAGGCGGGTTGGGTGGACACTGAAGCTTTCTTT
clone size: -; D gene: TRBD2; V gene: TRBV7-3; J gene: TRBJ2-3; CDR3 protein: CASSFSGGAIDTQYF; CDR3 DNA: TGTGCCAGCAGCTTTAGCGGGGGGGCCATAGATACGCAGTATTTT
clone size: -; D gene: -; V gene: TRBV7-9; J gene: TRBJ2-1; CDR3 protein: CASSLNFNEQFF; CDR3 DNA: TGTGCCAGCAGCTTAAATTTCAATGAGCAGTTCTTC
clone size: -; D gene: TRBD1; V gene: TRBV19; J gene: TRBJ1-4; CDR3 protein: CASSPARGRFEKLFF; CDR3 DNA: TGTGCCAGTAGCCCAGCCAGGGGGCGATTTGAAAAACTGTTTTTT
clone size: -; D gene: TRBD1; V gene: TRBV4-3; J gene: TRBJ2-1; CDR3 protein: CASRPNRDRLTDEQFF; CDR3 DNA: TGCGCCAGCAGACCCAACCGGGACAGGCTTACGGATGAGCAGTTCTTC
clone size: once; D gene: -; V gene: TRBV5-1; J gene: TRBJ2-3; CDR3 protein: CASSLYGGSTDTQYF; CDR3 DNA: TGCGCCAGCAGCTTGTATGGCGGGTCAACAGATACGCAGTATTTT
clone size: -; D gene: -; V gene: TRBV5-6; J gene: TRBJ1-6; CDR3 protein: CASSLTSYNSPLHF; CDR3 DNA: TGTGCCAGCAGCTTGACTAGTTATAATTCACCCCTCCACTTT
clone size: few; D gene: -; V gene: TRBV7-2; J gene: TRBJ2-3; CDR3 protein: CASSSAGTLDTQYF; CDR3 DNA: TGTGCCAGCAGCTCCGCCGGGACTTTAGATACGCAGTATTTT